One sample yielded the 28 T cell receptor beta chains listed below, sequenced in a study of T-cell memory formation after mild COVID-19. TCRdb re-derived calls from the 5' RACE reads in MiXCR, one entry per CDR3 protein. Among approximately 190,000 distinct CDR3 sequences, around 19% were seen once, and the ten largest hold 2.4%. The specimen sequenced was PBMCs or a T cell subset sorted from them (not recorded which). The source is an adult woman who had mild COVID-19 (a few samples of this study predate the infection). Cell type and time point are not known.

Ten or more counts support this clonotype. V and J are TRBV24-1 and TRBJ2-3, with D unclear. The CDR3 is 15 amino acids. Germline-derived CDR1 and CDR2 are KGHDR and SFDVKD. Trimming pared 3 bases from V and 3 bases from J, leaving 12 bases between. The CDR3 bases are TGTGCCACCAGTGATCAAAACGGATTTACAGATACGCAGTATTTT. Protein sequence: CATSDQNGFTDTQYF.

There are a few counts of this clonotype. The chain employs TRBV20-1 and TRBJ2-3; 7 bases line up with TRBD1. The CDR3 covers 13 residues. Germline CDR1 reads DFQATT; CDR2 reads SNEGSKA (reference sequence). The V gene end was trimmed by 2 bases and the J gene end by 8 bases; junction bases not matched to a gene: 7. In DNA form, the CDR3 reads TGCAGTGCTAGAACGGGACAGTCGGCTACGCAGTATTTT. Protein sequence: CSARTGQSATQYF.

The CDR3 sequence: CSARDWGSQETQYF. In DNA, the CDR3 is TGCAGTGCTAGAGATTGGGGCAGCCAAGAGACCCAGTACTTC. This chain uses TRBV20-1 with TRBJ2-5; D is possibly TRBD1 (5 bases). Germline assignment: CDR1 DFQATT and CDR2 SNEGSKA (reference sequence). The CDR3 is 14 residues long. V was cut by 0 bases and J by 1 base, with 9 bases left in between.

The V call is TRBV18, the J call TRBJ2-1, with a weak D call TRBD2 (5 bases). The ends were cut back, 2 bases at V and 6 bases at J, with 8 bases in the middle. The CDR3 contains 13 residues. Germline-derived CDR1 and CDR2 are KGHSH and LQKENI. CDR3 nucleotides: TGTGCCAGCTCACCAGGGAGCGGCAATGAGCAGTTCTTC. It codes for CASSPGSGNEQFF.

With regard to this clonotype: The junction shows a germline mismatch at one end, possibly a read error. The chain couples TRBV2 to TRBJ2-2; 9 bases are a match to TRBD1. The CDR3 is 15 residues long. Germline-derived CDR1 and CDR2 are SNHLY and FYNNEI. The CDR3 here is CASSKQGAKTGELFF. CDR3 coding DNA: TGTGCCAGCAGTAAACAGGGGGCGAAAACCGGGGAGCTGTTTTTT.

This sequence joins TRBV20-1 and TRBJ2-3; the D gene is possibly TRBD2 (6 bases). The CDR3 runs to 12 residues. Germline V lookup: CDR1 DFQATT, CDR2 SNEGSKA (reference sequence). Trimming stripped 6 bases from V and 3 bases from J, with 10 bases between. CDR3 sequence: CSAHGGTDTQYF. The CDR3 DNA reads as TGCAGTGCCCATGGGGGGACAGATACGCAGTATTTT.

The chain uses TRBV29-1 and TRBJ2-7, with D unclear. The CDR3 consists of 12 residues. Germline CDR1 and CDR2: SQVTM and ANQGSEA. V was shortened by 4 bases and J by 2 bases, with 9 bases between the two germline ends. The CDR3 DNA sequence: TGCAGCGTTGTTGGCAGCGCCTACGAGCAGTACTTC. As protein: CSVVGSAYEQYF.

This clonotype was counted between two and nine times. The rearrangement uses TRBV7-9 and TRBJ2-1; D ambiguous. Germline V gene sequence: CDR1 SEHNR, CDR2 FQNEAQ (reference sequence). This CDR3 is 11 amino acids long. Deletions cut 4 bases from V and 8 bases from J, with 6 bases between. The CDR3 protein is CASSSYYEQFF. The CDR3 bases are TGTGCCAGCAGCTCTTATTATGAGCAGTTCTTC.

CDR3: CACSTGTSRGDTQYF. CDR3 coding DNA: TGTGCCTGTTCTACAGGGACTAGCCGTGGAGATACGCAGTATTTT. The chain recombines TRBV30 with TRBJ2-3; 9 bases are shared with TRBD2. CDR3 size: 15 residues. CDR1 GTSNPN and CDR2 SVGIG come from the germline V gene (reference sequence). The V segment lost 6 bases and the J segment 5 bases; nucleotides outside the gene matches: 12.

This clonotype occurred a few times. Germline is not matched at one junction end, which may reflect a read error. The rearrangement uses TRBV30 and TRBJ1-1; 8 nucleotides align to TRBD1. The germline V gene encodes CDR1 GTSNPN and CDR2 SVGIG (reference sequence). The CDR3 runs to 14 residues. CDR3 in amino acids: CAWSWTGLNTEVFF. CDR3 DNA sequence: TGTGCCTGGAGTTGGACAGGGCTGAACACTGAAGTTTTCTTT. The full variable domain, in which reference TRBV30 and TRBJ1-1 provide the parts outside the CDR3, is SQTIHQWPATLVQPVGSPLSLECTVEGTSNPNLYWYRQAAGRGLQLLFYSVGIGQISSEVPQNLSASRPQDRQFILSSKKLLLSDSGFYLCAWSWTGLNTEVFFGQGTRLTVV.

The sample holds a few counts of this clonotype. The genes are TRBV7-2 and TRBJ2-7; TRBD1 aligns across 11 bases. The CDR3 covers 17 residues. Germline trimming cut 0 bases from V and 6 bases from J; bases unmatched to any gene: 10. Germline V gene data show CDR1 as SGHTA and CDR2 as FQGNSA. CDR3 coding DNA: TGTGCCAGCAGCTTAGCGACCTCTAGGACAGGGGGCTTCGAGCAGTACTTC. Translation gives CASSLATSRTGGFEQYF.

In this sample, this clonotype turned up a few times. This chain links TRBV7-3 with TRBJ2-3, with D maybe TRBD2 (6 bases). The CDR3 is made up of 15 amino acids. Trimming removed 4 bases from V and 5 bases from J, with 16 bases in between. Germline assignment: CDR1 SGHTA and CDR2 FQGTGA. Written as DNA, the CDR3 is TGTGCCAGCAGCTCCCTTGAGCGGGTCCTAGATACGCAGTATTTT. This gives the protein CASSSLERVLDTQYF.

This clonotype has only a few counts. V and J are TRBV7-2 and TRBJ2-1; 14 bases fit TRBD2. Germline CDR1 and CDR2: SGHTA and FQGNSA. The CDR3 runs 15 residues. J lost 9 bases, V lost 5 bases, and 6 bases had no gene match. DNA of the CDR3: TGTGCCAGCAGCCGGGGACTAGCGGGAGACAGTGAGCAGTTCTTC. Translating it yields CASSRGLAGDSEQFF.

This chain links TRBV5-1 with TRBJ2-5; 7 bases fit TRBD1. This CDR3 is 14 amino acids long. Per germline, CDR1 SGHRS and CDR2 YFSETQ. The J segment lost 5 bases and the V segment lost 4 bases, leaving 8 bases of the junction unmatched. The CDR3 DNA follows: TGCGCCAGCAGCACGGGACAGACTTGGGAGACCCAGTACTTC. Encoded protein: CASSTGQTWETQYF.

This clonotype was found a few times. The rearrangement joins TRBV3-1 to TRBJ1-1; D is unresolved. CDR1 is LGHDT, CDR2 YNNKEL, per germline (reference sequence). This CDR3 region has 12 residues. Trimming left V 4 bases short and J 11 bases short, with 14 bases between. The CDR3 loop reads CASSLAPNSAFF. DNA of the CDR3: TGTGCCAGCAGCCTCGCCCCCAACTCGGCTTTCTTT.

The chain joins TRBV3-1 to TRBJ1-5; D is unresolved. Germline V gene lookup returns CDR1 LGHDT and CDR2 YNNKEL (reference sequence). Trimming removed 0 bases from V and 1 base from J, with 10 bases in between. The CDR3 sequence is 16 residues long. The CDR3 nucleotides read TGTGCCAGCAGCCAAGATCCCCCCTTAAGCAATCAGCCCCAGCATTTT. Translation gives CASSQDPPLSNQPQHF.

This clonotype was counted between two and nine times. The rearrangement joins TRBV15 to TRBJ2-1; 10 bases are shared with TRBD2. J lost 4 bases, V lost 5 bases, and 8 bases had no gene match. This CDR3 comprises 16 residues. Germline-derived CDR1 and CDR2 are LNHNV and YYDKDF (reference sequence). CDR3 DNA: TGTGCCACCAGCCGCGGCGGTAGCGGGGGGTACAATGAGCAGTTCTTC. It is translated as CATSRGGSGGYNEQFF.

The rearrangement joins TRBV5-6 to TRBJ2-7; D might be TRBD1 (6 bases). This CDR3 has 14 amino acids. Trimming took off 5 bases at V and 3 bases at J, with 15 bases between the two ends. CDR1 SGHDT and CDR2 YYEEEE come from the germline V gene. The CDR3 protein is CASSRTTGYYEQYF. The CDR3 DNA follows: TGTGCCAGCAGTCGGACGACAGGTTACTACGAGCAGTACTTC. Based on the CDR3 plus reference TRBV5-6 and TRBJ2-7, the full variable domain is DAGVTQSPTHLIKTRGQQVTLRCSPKSGHDTVSWYQQALGQGPQFIFQYYEEEERQRGNFPDRFSGHQFPNYSSELNVNALLLGDSALYLCASSRTTGYYEQYFGPGTRLTVT.

The chain couples TRBV7-7 to TRBJ1-1; 8 bases align to TRBD1. The CDR3 loop spans 15 amino acids. V dropped 5 bases and J dropped 0; count of bases not matched to a gene: 5. The V gene's germline CDR1 is SSHAT and CDR2 FNYEAQ (reference sequence). The CDR3 region is CASSLGTGLNTEAFF. DNA of the CDR3: TGTGCCAGCAGCCTGGGGACAGGCCTGAACACTGAAGCTTTCTTT. Combining the CDR3 with reference TRBV7-7 and TRBJ1-1 gives the whole variable domain GAGVSQSPRYKVTKRGQDVTLRCDPISSHATLYWYQQALGQGPEFLTYFNYEAQPDKSGLPSDRFSAERPEGSISTLTIQRTEQRDSAMYRCASSLGTGLNTEAFFGQGTRLTVV.

The sample holds many counts of this clonotype. The V and J genes are TRBV5-6 and TRBJ2-1; 11 nucleotides agree with TRBD2. V shed 3 bases and J 7 bases; nucleotides not matched to a gene: 6. The CDR3 sequence is 15 residues long. Germline CDR1 SGHDT, CDR2 YYEEEE. The CDR3 coding sequence is TGTGCCAGCAGCTCGCTAGCGGGAGGTTGGAATGAGCAGTTCTTC. It specifies CASSSLAGGWNEQFF. The full variable domain, with the rest looked up from reference TRBV5-6 and TRBJ2-1, is DAGVTQSPTHLIKTRGQQVTLRCSPKSGHDTVSWYQQALGQGPQFIFQYYEEEERQRGNFPDRFSGHQFPNYSSELNVNALLLGDSALYLCASSSLAGGWNEQFFGPGTRLTVL.

This clonotype was seen more than once but under ten times. The genes are TRBV12-3 or TRBV12-4 and TRBJ2-3; 14 nucleotides match TRBD2. The V and J ends lost 6 bases and 7 bases, in that order; junction bases with no gene match: 6. This CDR3 is built from 15 residues. The CDR3, as DNA: TGTGCCAGCAGCATGACTAGCGGGGGGGCCCATACGCAGTATTTT. Protein product: CASSMTSGGAHTQYF.

This clonotype was seen only a few times. The chain links TRBV7-8 to TRBJ1-1; D remains ambiguous. The CDR3 is made up of 14 amino acids. Germline V CDR1 and CDR2: SGHVS, FQNEAQ. Trimming removed 3 bases from V and 0 bases from J, with 8 bases in between. The CDR3, as DNA: TGTGCCAGCAGCTTTCGGCGATTGAACACTGAAGCTTTCTTT. It is translated as CASSFRRLNTEAFF.

The V gene is TRBV27, the J gene TRBJ2-7; D possibly corresponds to TRBD2 (5 bases). The CDR3 is 12 residues long. The V gene lost 3 bases and the J gene lost 7 bases, with 10 bases spanning the gap. Germline loops: CDR1 MNHEY, CDR2 SMNVEV (reference sequence). CDR3 amino acids: CASSFRRGEQYF. In nucleotides, the CDR3 is TGTGCCAGCAGTTTCAGGCGAGGGGAGCAGTACTTC.

The genes are TRBV12-3 or TRBV12-4 and TRBJ1-2; weak D call: TRBD1 (5 bases). The V end was cut by 8 bases, the J end by 3 bases, with 10 bases between. The CDR3 covers 12 residues. As DNA, the CDR3 is TGTGCCAGCGGGATAGGGGACTATGGCTACACCTTC. Its translation is CASGIGDYGYTF.

The rearrangement joins TRBV20-1 to TRBJ1-2; 8 bases map to TRBD1. The V gene end was trimmed by 0 bases and the J gene end by 6 bases; junction bases not matched to a gene: 9. Germline V gives CDR1 DFQATT, CDR2 SNEGSKA (reference sequence). CDR3 size: 15 residues. This CDR3 is CSARDPGGKVDGYTF. The CDR3 DNA is TGCAGTGCTAGAGATCCAGGGGGCAAGGTCGATGGCTACACCTTC.

The chain joins TRBV30 to TRBJ2-5, with D perhaps being TRBD1 or TRBD2 (6 bases each). The CDR3 spans 14 residues. The germline V gene encodes CDR1 GTSNPN and CDR2 SVGIG (reference sequence). V was clipped by 2 bases and J by 4 bases, with 14 bases between them. For the CDR3, the DNA is TGTGCCTGGAGTACCACCGGGGGCAGAGAGACCCAGTACTTC. Translated, it gives CAWSTTGGRETQYF. Full variable domain (remainder filled in from reference TRBV30 and TRBJ2-5): SQTIHQWPATLVQPVGSPLSLECTVEGTSNPNLYWYRQAAGRGLQLLFYSVGIGQISSEVPQNLSASRPQDRQFILSSKKLLLSDSGFYLCAWSTTGGRETQYFGPGTRLLVL.

This clonotype appeared a single time. V usage is TRBV27 and J usage is TRBJ1-4; no definite D call. This CDR3 is 13 amino acids long. The V gene lost 2 bases and the J gene lost 7 bases, with 8 bases spanning the gap. Germline V gives CDR1 MNHEY, CDR2 SMNVEV (reference sequence). The CDR3: CASSLRVREKLFF. In DNA form, the CDR3 reads TGTGCCAGCAGTTTACGGGTTCGTGAAAAACTGTTTTTT.

This rearrangement joins TRBV5-1 to TRBJ2-2; D not certain. Trimming stripped 3 bases from V and 6 bases from J, with 12 bases between. Germline CDR1 and CDR2: SGHRS and YFSETQ. The CDR3 runs to 14 residues. For the CDR3, the DNA is TGCGCCAGCAGCTCTGGTCCCAGTTCCGGGGAGCTGTTTTTT. Protein: CASSSGPSSGELFF.